Presented here are 27 T cell receptor beta chains from one specimen sequenced in a study of T-cell memory formation after mild COVID-19. A single record per CDR3 protein comes from TCRdb applying MiXCR to the 5' RACE reads. The sample holds about 340,000 distinct CDR3 sequences, roughly 13% seen once. The sequenced sample consisted of PBMCs or a T cell subset sorted from them (not recorded which). These receptors were taken from a man between 18 and 29 years old who had mild COVID-19 (a few samples of this study predate the infection). Cell type and time point are not known.

This clonotype has just a few counts. J is TRBJ2-5 and V is TRBV20-1; the D gene could be TRBD1 or TRBD2 (5 bases each). Germline V lookup: CDR1 DFQATT, CDR2 SNEGSKA (reference sequence). V lost 0 bases, J lost 5 bases, and 13 bases lay in between. The CDR3 is 14 residues long. The DNA for the CDR3 is TGCAGTGCTAGAGATCAGGGAGTAGGGGAGACCCAGTACTTC. Residues: CSARDQGVGETQYF.

A few counts support this clonotype. The chain recombines TRBV6-1 with TRBJ1-1; the D gene is possibly TRBD1 (5 bases). Germline V gene lookup returns CDR1 MNHNS and CDR2 SASEGT. Trimming pared 6 bases from V and 6 bases from J, leaving 26 bases between. CDR3 length: 17 amino acids. The CDR3 is CASRDTHLLGLYSEAFF. The CDR3 DNA is TGTGCCAGCAGGGACACTCATCTCTTAGGTCTGTACTCTGAAGCTTTCTTT.

The chain uses TRBV4-1 and TRBJ2-7, with 11 positions matching TRBD1. This CDR3 is 16 amino acids long. CDR1 and CDR2 from the germline V gene are MGHRA and YSYEKL. After removal of 0 bases from V and 2 bases from J, the junction contained 3 bases not matched to a gene. For the CDR3, the DNA is TGCGCCAGCAGCCAAGAAGGGGGACAGGGGGCCTACGAGCAGTACGTC. Translation: CASSQEGGQGAYEQYV.

The chain recombines TRBV9 with TRBJ2-3, with a tentative D call TRBD1 (5 bases). The CDR3 runs 15 residues. Germline-derived CDR1 and CDR2 are SGDLS and YYNGEE. Trimming stripped 4 bases from V and 9 bases from J, with 21 bases between. The CDR3 bases are TGTGCCAGCAGCACCCAGAGCCTCAGGGTCGGGACGCAGTATTTT. It is translated as CASSTQSLRVGTQYF.

The chain couples TRBV7-8 to TRBJ2-7; 7 bases fit TRBD1. V lost 4 bases and J lost 3; bases outside the gene matches: 6. Per the germline V gene, CDR1 is SGHVS and CDR2 is FQNEAQ. This CDR3 has 14 amino acids. CDR3 protein: CASSSGQNFYEQYF. For the CDR3, the DNA is TGTGCCAGCAGCTCGGGACAGAATTTCTACGAGCAGTACTTC.

This clonotype was counted only a few times. The rearrangement joins TRBV6-5 to TRBJ2-3, with D possibly matching TRBD2 (5 bases). Germline lookup yields CDR1 MNHEY and CDR2 SVGAGI. The CDR3 contains 16 residues. Trimming stripped 0 bases from V and 6 bases from J, with 16 bases between. CDR3: CASSYSLLASGDTQYF. The CDR3 nucleotides read TGTGCCAGCAGTTACTCCCTATTAGCGTCGGGTGATACGCAGTATTTT.

This clonotype occurred a few times. V and J are TRBV20-1 and TRBJ2-1, with D possibly matching TRBD2 (5 bases). Trimming cost V 4 bases and J 0 bases, with 10 bases left between them. The CDR3 length is 14 residues. CDR1 DFQATT and CDR2 SNEGSKA come from the germline V gene (reference sequence). CDR3 in DNA: TGCAGTGCTAACGAGGGAAGCTCCTACAATGAGCAGTTCTTC. This sequence encodes CSANEGSSYNEQFF.

This chain connects TRBV11-2 to TRBJ2-2; D gene ambiguous. The V gene lost 2 bases and the J gene lost 5 bases, with 12 bases spanning the gap. The CDR3 has 15 amino acids. CDR1 and CDR2 (germline): SGHAT, FQNNGV. CDR3 bases: TGTGCCAGCAGCTTATCGGCAGCCCGGACCGGGGAGCTGTTTTTT. This codes for CASSLSAARTGELFF.

The chain joins TRBV7-9 to TRBJ1-6; D might be TRBD1 (6 bases). V gave up 5 bases and J gave up 7 bases, with 6 bases separating them. CDR1 and CDR2 (germline): SEHNR, FQNEAQ (reference sequence). This CDR3 comprises 12 residues. The CDR3 protein is CASSGQNSPLHF. The CDR3 region has the DNA TGTGCCAGCAGCGGACAGAATTCACCCCTCCACTTT.

The V gene is TRBV20-1, the J gene TRBJ1-2; 7 bases align to TRBD1. Unmatched junction bases numbered 7, after V lost 1 base and J lost 5 bases. Germline V gives CDR1 DFQATT, CDR2 SNEGSKA (reference sequence). This CDR3 comprises 14 residues. CDR3 region: CSARVRQGGYGYTF. CDR3 DNA: TGCAGTGCTAGAGTCCGACAGGGAGGATATGGCTACACCTTC.

The chain couples TRBV12-3 or TRBV12-4 to TRBJ2-2; D remains ambiguous. The CDR3 covers 15 residues. Between the trimmed V and J ends, which lost 3 bases and 7 bases, there was a span of 15 bases. DNA of the CDR3: TGTGCCAGCAGTTTGGGTCAGGTGTTCAGCGGGGAGCTGTTTTTT. It encodes CASSLGQVFSGELFF.

This clonotype appeared a few times. The chain employs TRBV4-3 and TRBJ2-5, with D unresolved. The germline V and J ends were trimmed by 1 base and 2 bases, with 14 bases remaining between them. The CDR3 contains 16 residues. Germline-derived CDR1 and CDR2 are LGHNA and YSLEER. The CDR3 DNA follows: TGCGCCAGCAGCCAAGCAGTAGGTATTGGGCAAGAGACCCAGTACTTC. Translated, it gives CASSQAVGIGQETQYF.

V and J are TRBV5-1 and TRBJ2-2; D possibly uses TRBD1 or TRBD2 (5 bases each). The CDR3 extends over 15 amino acids. Germline CDR1 SGHRS, CDR2 YFSETQ. Trimming took 4 bases from V and 7 from J, leaving 17 bases between them. CDR3 bases: TGCGCCAGCAGCAATAGGGACGGCCGGATCGGGGAGCTGTTTTTT. It codes for CASSNRDGRIGELFF.

J is TRBJ2-3 and V is TRBV19; D may be TRBD1 (6 bases). V gave up 5 bases and J gave up 6 bases, with 15 bases separating them. The germline V gene encodes CDR1 LNHDA and CDR2 SQIVND (reference sequence). The CDR3 covers 14 residues. The CDR3 DNA reads as TGTGCCAGTAGTGCCGGGACAACCAGGGATACGCAGTATTTT. This translates into CASSAGTTRDTQYF.

The rearrangement joins TRBV5-1 to TRBJ1-2, with D maybe TRBD1 (6 bases). V was pared by 6 bases and J by 4 bases, with 16 bases between. There are 14 residues in the CDR3. Germline V gene lookup returns CDR1 SGHRS and CDR2 YFSETQ. The CDR3 spells CASNEGDQSYGYTF. The CDR3 DNA reads TGCGCCAGCAACGAGGGGGATCAGAGCTATGGCTACACCTTC.

The CDR3, as DNA: TGTGCCAGCAGCCGTGATCGGGGGGGATATATCGAGTTCTTC. This codes for CASSRDRGGYIEFF. V is TRBV7-2 and J is TRBJ2-1, with 8 positions matching TRBD2. The CDR3 has 14 amino acids. Germline V CDR1 and CDR2: SGHTA, FQGNSA. The V and J ends lost 5 bases and 14 bases, in that order; junction bases with no gene match: 14.

The chain recombines TRBV4-1 with TRBJ1-5; 8 bases match TRBD1. Germline-derived CDR1 and CDR2 are MGHRA and YSYEKL. With V trimmed by 0 bases and J by 2 bases, 6 bases remained unmatched. CDR3 size: 17 residues. CDR3 in DNA: TGCGCCAGCAGCCAAGATGGAACAGGGGGACGCAATCAGCCCCAGCATTTT. Translation gives CASSQDGTGGRNQPQHF.

The table lists this clonotype with many counts. This chain joins TRBV12-3 or TRBV12-4 and TRBJ1-5, with a possible D match to TRBD1 (5 bases). The CDR3 has 18 residues. V lost 7 bases to trimming and J lost 0 bases, with 22 bases between them. The CDR3 DNA sequence: TGTGCCAGCACCTCCCTGAGGGGATCGGAATATAGCAATCAGCCCCAGCATTTT. This sequence encodes CASTSLRGSEYSNQPQHF.

This clonotype showed up many times. This chain links TRBV7-3 with TRBJ2-3; D is possibly TRBD2 (6 bases). The V gene lost 1 base and the J gene lost 5 bases, with 7 bases spanning the gap. CDR1 and CDR2 from the germline V gene are SGHTA and FQGTGA. CDR3 length: 13 amino acids. This CDR3 reads CASSLSGEDTQYF. The DNA of the CDR3 is TGTGCCAGCAGCTTAAGCGGGGAAGATACGCAGTATTTT. Full variable domain (missing parts from reference TRBV7-3 and TRBJ2-3): GAGVSQTPSNKVTEKGKYVELRCDPISGHTALYWYRQSLGQGPEFLIYFQGTGAADDSGLPNDRFFAVRPEGSVSTLKIQRTERGDSAVYLCASSLSGEDTQYFGPGTRLTVL.

This clonotype was found a few times. The J gene is TRBJ1-4, the V gene TRBV12-3 or TRBV12-4, with D unresolved. With 2 bases removed from V and 9 bases from J, the gap between germline ends came to 10 bases. CDR3 size: 13 residues. The CDR3 reads CASSLRHVQKLFF. CDR3 coding DNA: TGTGCCAGCAGTTTACGCCACGTCCAAAAACTGTTTTTT.

This clonotype came up many times. This chain connects TRBV7-2 to TRBJ2-2; perhaps TRBD2 as D (5 bases). The germline gives CDR1 SGHTA, CDR2 FQGNSA. CDR3 size: 15 residues. V was shortened by 4 bases and J by 5 bases, with 14 bases between the two germline ends. CDR3 protein: CASSSGIPYTGELFF. The CDR3 coding sequence is TGTGCCAGCAGCTCCGGGATTCCTTATACCGGGGAGCTGTTTTTT.

Many counts were recorded for this clonotype. The chain recombines TRBV12-3 or TRBV12-4 with TRBJ1-6; D unresolved. Trimming took 0 bases from V and 6 from J, leaving 6 bases between them. The CDR3 runs to 14 residues. CDR3 nucleotide sequence: TGTGCCAGCAGTTTAGCGACGGCTAATTCACCCCTCCACTTT. Protein product: CASSLATANSPLHF.

This clonotype was seen a few times. V is TRBV20-1 and J is TRBJ1-1; no clear D. CDR3 length: 11 residues. Germline CDR1 and CDR2: DFQATT and SNEGSKA (reference sequence). Trimming took off 6 bases at V and 1 base at J, with 6 bases between the two ends. CDR3 DNA: TGCAGTGCCAACAAGAACACTGAAGCTTTCTTT. As protein: CSANKNTEAFF.

The chain is built from TRBV7-9 and TRBJ1-5, with D uncertain. Trimming pared 5 bases from V and 3 bases from J, leaving 11 bases between. The length of the CDR3 is 14 residues. Germline V gene lookup returns CDR1 SEHNR and CDR2 FQNEAQ (reference sequence). CDR3 loop: CASSPGRDNQPQHF. The DNA of the CDR3 is TGTGCCAGCAGCCCCGGACGGGACAATCAGCCCCAGCATTTT. Complete variable domain (other parts from reference TRBV7-9 and TRBJ1-5): DTGVSQNPRHKITKRGQNVTFRCDPISEHNRLYWYRQTLGQGPEFLTYFQNEAQLEKSRLLSDRFSAERPKGSFSTLEIQRTEQGDSAMYLCASSPGRDNQPQHFGDGTRLSIL.

This clonotype turned up a few times. The V call is TRBV10-1, the J call TRBJ2-5; 7 nucleotides align to TRBD2. V lost 0 bases, J lost 3 bases, and 7 bases stayed unmatched. Germline loops: CDR1 WNHNN, CDR2 SYGVQD (reference sequence). This CDR3 comprises 16 residues. The CDR3 nucleotides are TGCGCCAGCAGTGAGTCAATACTAGCGCCCAAAGAGACCCAGTACTTC. Amino acid sequence: CASSESILAPKETQYF.

This chain uses TRBV29-1 with TRBJ1-1; TRBD1 matches 9 bases. CDR1 and CDR2 from the germline V gene are SQVTM and ANQGSEA. The CDR3 extends over 13 amino acids. The V segment lost 6 bases and the J segment 5 bases; nucleotides outside the gene matches: 7. CDR3 region: CSVSGTGMTEAFF. As DNA, the CDR3 is TGCAGCGTATCCGGGACAGGGATGACTGAAGCTTTCTTT.

The V call is TRBV9, the J call TRBJ2-7; weak D call: TRBD1 (5 bases). This CDR3 is built from 17 residues. Germline V gene sequence: CDR1 SGDLS, CDR2 YYNGEE. V was shortened by 6 bases and J by 2 bases, with 24 bases between the two germline ends. The CDR3 nucleotides read TGTGCCAGCAACCTCGCACCAGGGTGTAAGATAGCCTACGAGCAGTACGTC. Protein sequence: CASNLAPGCKIAYEQYV.